The present T cell receptor (beta chain) was sequenced within a study of blood T cell repertoires in COVID-19. CDR1 is MGHRA and CDR2 is YSYEKL in the germline V gene. V lost 0 bases to trimming and J lost 11 bases; unmatched junction nucleotides: 8. CDR3 length: 14 residues. The count of this clone is one. The data were produced by immunoSEQ multiplex PCR, yet TCRdb's version contains in-frame clones alone and is incomplete. Of some 200,000 clones listed, less than 90% were seen once; the top ten hold more than 4.5%. This chain uses TRBV4-1 with TRBJ1-1, with 8 bases identical to TRBD1. The source material was peripheral blood. This receptor was taken from a woman aged 55-70 years who had recovered from COVID-19. CDR3 bases: TGCGCCAGCAGCCAAGACCAGGGGGCCTTCGCCGCTTTCTTT. It is translated as CASSQDQGAFAAFF.